The 8 T cell receptor beta chains below come from one sample, sequenced in a study of early T cells in non-severe SARS-CoV-2 infection. TCRdb ran MiXCR on the 5' RACE reads and lists one entry per CDR3 protein. The table lists some 34,000 distinct CDR3 sequences, roughly 9.9% of them singletons. The source material was whole blood. All receptors derive from an adult who was a healthcare worker with PCR-confirmed SARS-CoV-2 infection or an uninfected control (not recorded which).

The J gene is TRBJ1-4, the V gene TRBV7-9; D gene unclear. Germline V gene lookup returns CDR1 SEHNR and CDR2 FQNEAQ (reference sequence). The CDR3 is 12 amino acids. V shed 1 base and J shed 8 bases, with 5 bases lying between them. CDR3 region: CASSLVEEKLFF. The CDR3 DNA sequence: TGTGCCAGCAGCTTAGTGGAGGAAAAACTGTTTTTT.

The chain is built from TRBV7-2 and TRBJ2-7, with D perhaps matching TRBD1 or TRBD2 (5 bases each). The CDR3 has 15 residues. Germline V gives CDR1 SGHTA, CDR2 FQGNSA. The germline V and J ends were trimmed by 4 bases and 3 bases, with 16 bases remaining between them. The CDR3 sequence is CASSSVGATFYEQYF. The CDR3 region has the DNA TGTGCCAGCAGCTCGGTCGGGGCCACATTCTACGAGCAGTACTTC.

The table lists this clonotype with a few counts. This chain connects TRBV2 to TRBJ1-5, with D perhaps matching TRBD1 (6 bases). Germline CDR1 and CDR2: SNHLY and FYNNEI. V lost 2 bases and J lost 2, with 10 bases in between. The CDR3 is 15 amino acids. The CDR3 DNA is TGTGCCAGCAGTGAAAACCAGGGGCGCAATCAGCCCCAGCATTTT. Residues: CASSENQGRNQPQHF.

The sample holds many counts of this clonotype. V is TRBV5-1 and J is TRBJ1-2; D gene ambiguous. Germline V lookup: CDR1 SGHRS, CDR2 YFSETQ. The CDR3 is 14 residues long. V gave up 4 bases and J gave up 0 bases, with 10 bases separating them. The chain's CDR3 is CASSSHNPNYGYTF. The CDR3 region has the DNA TGCGCCAGCAGCAGCCACAATCCTAACTATGGCTACACCTTC.

This clonotype was observed at least ten times. The rearrangement uses TRBV20-1 and TRBJ2-7; 9 bases line up with TRBD1. With 0 bases clipped from V and 3 bases from J, the junction kept 3 bases outside the gene matches. The CDR3 loop spans 14 amino acids. Germline CDR1 DFQATT, CDR2 SNEGSKA (reference sequence). The DNA of the CDR3 is TGCAGTGCTAGAGATCCGGGACAGGGCTACGAGCAGTACTTC. It is translated as CSARDPGQGYEQYF.

This clonotype was observed a few times. The chain couples TRBV4-3 to TRBJ2-5, with a possible D match to TRBD1 (6 bases). Germline assignment: CDR1 LGHNA and CDR2 YSLEER. The CDR3 is 15 residues long. Trimming cost V 1 base and J 1 base, with 10 bases left between them. The CDR3, as DNA: TGCGCCAGCAGCCAAGGACAGGACAGCCAAGAGACCCAGTACTTC. Protein sequence: CASSQGQDSQETQYF.

This chain links TRBV12-5 with TRBJ2-3; D may be TRBD2 (5 bases). Germline CDR1 and CDR2: LGHNT and FRNRAP. CDR3 length: 15 amino acids. V was pared by 2 bases and J by 2 bases, with 11 bases between. The CDR3 here is CASGLSGSYTDTQYF. CDR3 bases: TGTGCTAGTGGTTTGTCGGGATCCTACACAGATACGCAGTATTTT.

This rearrangement joins TRBV6-5 to TRBJ1-5, with 10 bases aligning to TRBD1. CDR3 length equals 17 residues. The trim removed 4 bases at V and 5 bases at J, leaving 11 bases unmatched. CDR1 and CDR2 (germline): MNHEY, SVGAGI. CDR3 sequence: CASSSLLTGGVDQPQHF. DNA of the CDR3: TGTGCCAGCAGTTCCCTCTTGACAGGGGGCGTGGATCAGCCCCAGCATTTT.